A single T cell receptor (beta chain) is shown here with its context. The antigen is unknown. These data come from a study of cytomegalovirus exposure and HLA in healthy donors. Despite likely unrecorded immune exposures, the donors were nominally healthy at the time of sampling. Notes on the study in general: There was a cluster of highly shared sequence variants that was likely a sequencing artifact. There were reportedly fewer N-insertions in an Asian-associated ancestry cluster than the approximately 600-donor mean, in a later analysis.

It was with 60 Vbeta and 13 Jbeta primers that the PCR ran. The assay was immunoSEQ multiplex PCR, and TCRdb's table has in-frame clones only and misses some. Among 85,000 to 90,000 clones listed, around four fifths were seen once. The specimen sequenced was PBMCs. The clonotype originates from a man aged 25 to 45 in good health and CMV-seropositive.

The CDR3 DNA is TGTGCCAGCAGCTTTATCGGGGGTATGGTAGAAGAGACCCAGTACTTC. Protein sequence: CASSFIGGMVEETQYF. This chain uses TRBV5-6 with TRBJ2-5, with D tentatively TRBD2 (6 bases). CDR1 SGHDT and CDR2 YYEEEE come from the germline V gene. This CDR3 has 16 amino acids. V lost 2 bases to trimming and J lost 3 bases, with 17 bases between them. The full variable domain, rest sourced from reference TRBV5-6 and TRBJ2-5, is DAGVTQSPTHLIKTRGQQVTLRCSPKSGHDTVSWYQQALGQGPQFIFQYYEEEERQRGNFPDRFSGHQFPNYSSELNVNALLLGDSALYLCASSFIGGMVEETQYFGPGTRLLVL.